The present T cell receptor (beta chain) was sequenced within a study of shared clonotypes between healthy human individuals. General study points: It was anticipated that sequencing depth would influence how many clonotypes donors shared. The researchers took only blood, and tissue repertoires probably look different.

Regarding this clone: Antigen: not known.

Germline CDR1 SGHNT, CDR2 YYREEE (reference sequence). Trimming stripped 4 bases from V and 8 bases from J, with 12 bases between. The CDR3 length is 12 residues. CD45RO-negative, CCR7-selected cells formed the naive CD8 fraction, which excluded terminally differentiated effector memory CD45RA+ cells. Per sorted-subset replicate PCR, input was approximately 210 ng DNA, representing about 30,000 T cell genomes. The assay was immunoSEQ multiplex PCR, and TCRdb's table has in-frame clones only and misses some. The sample records some 2,000,000 clones, 85% to 95% being singletons. Sequenced input: naive CD8+ T cells sorted from blood. The chain links TRBV5-4 to TRBJ1-2; perhaps TRBD1 as D (5 bases). This clonotype originated in a young man in good health. CDR3 in DNA: TGTGCCAGCAGCGGGGCAGCTCCCGGCTACACCTTC. It codes for CASSGAAPGYTF.